These 21 T cell receptor beta chains came from one sample sequenced in a study of T cell responses to AZD1222 COVID-19 vaccine. Measured with immunoSEQ multiplex PCR; TCRdb has only the in-frame clones, and not every one. The table shows roughly 150,000 clones, with around 90% occurring only once. The sample consisted of peripheral blood, taken 28 days after the second AZD1222 dose. All receptors come from an adult who received the AZD1222 COVID-19 vaccine.

The chain joins TRBV11-3 to TRBJ1-5, with D possibly being TRBD1 (6 bases). The CDR3 runs 16 residues. In germline, CDR1 is SGHNT, CDR2 YENEEA. The V gene lost 5 bases and the J gene lost 0 bases, with 14 bases spanning the gap. CDR3 sequence: CASSPFDRYSNQPQHF. The CDR3 bases are TGTGCCAGCAGCCCATTCGACAGGTATAGCAATCAGCCCCAGCATTTT. Filled out from reference TRBV11-3 and TRBJ1-5, the complete variable domain reads EAGVVQSPRYKIIEKKQPVAFWCNPISGHNTLYWYLQNLGQGPELLIRYENEEAVDDSQLPKDRFSAERLKGVDSTLKIQPAELGDSAVYLCASSPFDRYSNQPQHFGDGTRLSIL.

This clone has only a few counts. Written as DNA, the CDR3 is TGCGCCAGCAGCCAAGTAGGAATAAGGGTCATGGAGTTCTACGAGCAGTACTTC. Protein sequence: CASSQVGIRVMEFYEQYF. The chain couples TRBV4-1 to TRBJ2-7; D remains ambiguous. The CDR3 loop spans 18 amino acids. Germline V CDR1 and CDR2: MGHRA, YSYEKL. The V end was cut by 1 base, the J end by 3 bases, with 22 bases between.

The gene calls are TRBV10-3 and TRBJ1-3; 8 nucleotides agree with TRBD1. The length of the CDR3 is 14 residues. Trimming took 9 bases from V and 3 from J; bases not matched to a gene: 7. Germline assignment: CDR1 ENHRY and CDR2 SYGVKD. The chain's CDR3 is CAMTDRANGNTIYF. As DNA, the CDR3 is TGTGCCATGACGGACAGGGCAAATGGAAACACCATATATTTT.

The chain joins TRBV11-1 to TRBJ1-3; D unresolved. This CDR3 has 14 residues. In germline, CDR1 is SGHAT, CDR2 FQDESV (reference sequence). Trimming cost V 5 bases and J 8 bases, with 16 bases left between them. The chain's CDR3 is CASSARVSGDTIYF. CDR3 coding DNA: TGTGCCAGCAGCGCCCGGGTCTCGGGAGACACCATATATTTT. Full variable domain (remainder filled in from reference TRBV11-1 and TRBJ1-3): EAEVAQSPRYKITEKSQAVAFWCDPISGHATLYWYRQILGQGPELLVQFQDESVVDDSQLPKDRFSAERLKGVDSTLKIQPAELGDSAMYLCASSARVSGDTIYFGEGSWLTVV.

The CDR3 loop reads CASSSEGEQFF. The CDR3 DNA follows: TGTGCCAGCAGCTCCGAGGGAGAGCAGTTCTTC. The chain uses TRBV27 and TRBJ2-1; tentative D call: TRBD2 (5 bases). Germline CDR1 MNHEY, CDR2 SMNVEV (reference sequence). This CDR3 contains 11 residues. V gave up 6 bases and J gave up 10 bases, with 10 bases separating them.

The chain is built from TRBV29-1 and TRBJ1-2; D gene ambiguous. Germline values: CDR1 SQVTM, CDR2 ANQGSEA. The CDR3 spans 14 residues. The ends were cut back, 4 bases at V and 2 bases at J, with 14 bases in the middle. CDR3 amino acids: CSVGHRDNNYGYTF. The DNA of the CDR3 is TGCAGCGTTGGACACCGGGATAACAACTATGGCTACACCTTC.

This clone was counted a single time. The genes are TRBV27 and TRBJ1-5; no reliable D call. Germline CDR1 MNHEY, CDR2 SMNVEV (reference sequence). V shed 8 bases and J shed 5 bases, with 13 bases lying between them. The CDR3 runs to 13 residues. DNA of the CDR3: TGTGCCAGCTCGGCGTCCGCCGATCAGCCCCAGCATTTT. This sequence encodes CASSASADQPQHF.

This clone appeared once. V and J are TRBV6-5 and TRBJ1-5, with D hard to call. Trimming removed 7 bases from V and 4 bases from J, with 11 bases in between. CDR1 and CDR2 from the germline V gene are MNHEY and SVGAGI. The CDR3 runs 13 residues. The CDR3 region is CASNGDFNQPQHF. The CDR3 DNA reads as TGTGCCAGCAACGGAGATTTTAATCAGCCCCAGCATTTT.

The rearrangement joins TRBV3-1 (or the pseudogene TRBV3-2) to TRBJ2-3; the D is unclear. The germline gives CDR1 LGHDT, CDR2 YNNKEL (reference sequence). The CDR3 extends over 13 amino acids. The V end lost 1 base, the J end lost 0 bases, and 2 bases lay between the germline ends. The CDR3, as DNA: TGTGCCAGCAGCCAAGCGAGCACAGATACGCAGTATTTT. It yields the protein CASSQASTDTQYF.

As regards this clone: Its ends do not fully match the called genes, so a read error is possible. The chain employs TRBV7-9 and TRBJ2-5, with D hard to call. Germline values: CDR1 SEHNR, CDR2 FQNEAQ (reference sequence). The CDR3 is 11 residues long. For the CDR3, the DNA is TGTGCCAGCAGCTTAGGGACCCTCCTGGACTTC. Amino acids: CASSLGTLLDF.

The chain has TRBV28 and TRBJ2-6; 7 bases map to TRBD1. CDR1 is MDHEN and CDR2 is SYDVKM in the germline V gene. With V trimmed by 6 bases and J by 0 bases, 5 bases remained unmatched. The CDR3 sequence is 16 residues long. The CDR3 loop is CASSEQGYSGANVLTF. CDR3 nucleotides: TGTGCCAGCAGCGAACAGGGGTACTCTGGGGCCAACGTCCTGACTTTC. Full variable domain (rest looked up from reference TRBV28 and TRBJ2-6): DVKVTQSSRYLVKRTGEKVFLECVQDMDHENMFWYRQDPGLGLRLIYFSYDVKMKEKGDIPEGYSVSREKKERFSLILESASTNQTSMYLCASSEQGYSGANVLTFGAGSRLTVL.

This chain connects TRBV29-1 to TRBJ1-2; D remains unclear. V gave up 4 bases and J gave up 4 bases, with 16 bases separating them. The germline V gene encodes CDR1 SQVTM and CDR2 ANQGSEA. This CDR3 is 14 amino acids long. CDR3 in amino acids: CSVGGWASVYGYTF. Here the CDR3 DNA reads TGCAGCGTTGGGGGATGGGCTTCGGTCTATGGCTACACCTTC.

This chain joins TRBV5-1 and TRBJ1-1, with TRBD1 as a possible D gene (5 bases). Germline V gene lookup returns CDR1 SGHRS and CDR2 YFSETQ. The CDR3 consists of 13 residues. Trimming shortened V by 4 bases and J by 11 bases, and 18 bases separated the two germline ends. In nucleotides, the CDR3 is TGCGCCAGCAGCCCCCTGGGAGGGGCGGTTGCTTTCTTT. This encodes CASSPLGGAVAFF.

The chain combines TRBV4-1 with TRBJ1-5, with a tentative D call TRBD1 (5 bases). Per germline, CDR1 MGHRA and CDR2 YSYEKL. V was pared by 1 base and J by 1 base, with 8 bases between. There are 15 residues in the CDR3. CDR3: CASSQVRVSNQPQHF. The CDR3, as DNA: TGCGCCAGCAGCCAAGTCAGGGTAAGCAATCAGCCCCAGCATTTT.

The chain has TRBV2 and TRBJ1-5; D unclear. The germline gives CDR1 SNHLY, CDR2 FYNNEI. This CDR3 is 16 amino acids long. Trimming removed 7 bases at V and 6 bases at J, with 22 bases between. CDR3 DNA: TGTGCCAGCATGAAAGAGGCGTCTAATCGGCGTCAGCCCCAGCATTTT. The encoded protein is CASMKEASNRRQPQHF.

The chain combines TRBV4-1 with TRBJ2-7, with D perhaps matching TRBD2 (6 bases). Germline values: CDR1 MGHRA, CDR2 YSYEKL. The CDR3 has 15 residues. V lost 5 bases and J lost 3, with 17 bases in between. The CDR3 is CASSYNTNGGYEQYF. CDR3 bases: TGCGCCAGCAGCTATAACACAAACGGGGGCTACGAGCAGTACTTC.

The gene calls are TRBV30 and TRBJ1-5; maybe TRBD1 (5 bases). The V end lost 0 bases, the J end lost 6 bases, and 24 bases lay between the germline ends. The CDR3 extends over 18 amino acids. Germline V CDR1 and CDR2: GTSNPN, SVGIG (reference sequence). The chain's CDR3 is CAWSVRRPRGATAQPQHF. The DNA of the CDR3 is TGTGCCTGGAGTGTTAGAAGGCCTCGGGGTGCGACAGCTCAGCCCCAGCATTTT.

The chain joins TRBV15 to TRBJ2-1; the match to TRBD2 covers 16 bases. This CDR3 spans 17 amino acids. V lost 2 bases, J lost 8 bases, and 6 bases stayed unmatched. CDR1 is LNHNV, CDR2 YYDKDF, per germline (reference sequence). The CDR3 nucleotides are TGTGCCACCAGCAGACCGGGACTAGCGGGGGGGCCCGATGAGCAGTTCTTC. Translating it yields CATSRPGLAGGPDEQFF.

The chain recombines TRBV21-1 with TRBJ1-5; TRBD1, the table's D call, lacks a check against the DNA. TRBV21-1 is termed a pseudogene. This CDR3 contains 17 residues. The CDR3 region has the DNA TGTGCCAGCAGCAAGGGCGGGCGAGACAGGAGCAATCAGCCCCAGCATTTT. Translation: CASSKGGRDRSNQPQHF.

The chain combines TRBV28 with TRBJ1-2; TRBD1 matches at 7 bases. The CDR3 extends over 16 amino acids. CDR1 is MDHEN and CDR2 is SYDVKM in the germline V gene. The trim removed 3 bases at V and 4 bases at J, leaving 11 bases unmatched. CDR3: CASSFGTAGGLYGYTF. As DNA, the CDR3 is TGTGCCAGCAGTTTTGGGACAGCTGGTGGGCTCTATGGCTACACCTTC.

The genes are TRBV2 and TRBJ1-6; D call uncertain. The germline gives CDR1 SNHLY, CDR2 FYNNEI. This CDR3 has 15 amino acids. The ends were cut back, 8 bases at V and 7 bases at J, with 18 bases in the middle. CDR3 loop: CASQKEGAGNSPLHF. As DNA, the CDR3 is TGTGCCAGCCAGAAGGAGGGAGCGGGGAATTCACCCCTCCACTTT.